What follows are 15 T cell receptor beta chains derived from one specimen sequenced in a study of sequential checkpoint blockade in melanoma. Generated by immunoSEQ multiplex PCR, the TCRdb table keeps only in-frame clones and is missing some. The sample lists 15,000 to 20,000 clones; 72% were seen once. As for treatment: randomized to nivolumab then ipilimumab (arm A) or the reverse (arm B). The source material was CD8+ T cells sorted from blood (inferred from file names), sampled from a patient given nivolumab and ipilimumab in sequence. These receptors all come from a human donor with melanoma.

The gene calls are TRBV7-2 and TRBJ2-7; possible D gene TRBD1, 5 bases. V was shortened by 1 base and J by 3 bases, with 19 bases between the two germline ends. The germline V gene encodes CDR1 SGHTA and CDR2 FQGNSA. The CDR3 has 17 residues. The CDR3 DNA follows: TGTGCCAGCAGCTTAGATAGGGGCGGACGGACCTTCTACGAGCAGTACTTC. Residues: CASSLDRGGRTFYEQYF.

J is TRBJ1-4 and V is TRBV6-5; possible D gene TRBD1, 6 bases. Germline V gene data show CDR1 as MNHEY and CDR2 as SVGAGI. CDR3 length: 15 amino acids. Between the trimmed V and J ends, which lost 6 bases and 7 bases, there was a span of 18 bases. The CDR3 sequence is CASRQYRDKSEKLFF. The CDR3, as DNA: TGTGCCAGCAGGCAATACAGGGACAAGAGTGAAAAACTGTTTTTT.

This clone was seen a few times. The CDR3 here is CASSQKIRGASGHTGELFF. CDR3 nucleotides: TGTGCCAGCAGCCAGAAGATTAGGGGGGCTAGCGGTCACACCGGGGAGCTGTTTTTT. This rearrangement joins TRBV5-5 to TRBJ2-2; D might be TRBD2 (7 bases). Trimming shortened V by 4 bases and J by 3 bases, and 25 bases separated the two germline ends. This CDR3 has 19 residues. Germline V gene lookup returns CDR1 SGHKS and CDR2 YYEKEE (reference sequence).

This clone has just one count. The chain combines TRBV7-9 with TRBJ2-5, with 7 bases that match TRBD2. Unmatched junction bases numbered 9, after V lost 6 bases and J lost 11 bases. Germline CDR1 reads SEHNR; CDR2 reads FQNEAQ (reference sequence). The CDR3 runs 12 residues. The CDR3 spells CASSTGLVYQYF. CDR3 DNA sequence: TGTGCCAGCAGTACTGGACTAGTCTATCAGTACTTC.

V and J are TRBV9 and TRBJ2-3; 8 bases are shared with TRBD2. V shed 0 bases and J 5 bases; nucleotides not matched to a gene: 8. Germline assignment: CDR1 SGDLS and CDR2 YYNGEE. The CDR3 totals 16 residues. CDR3 nucleotides: TGTGCCAGCAGCGTAGGGAACGGGAGGGCGATAGATACGCAGTATTTT. Translation gives CASSVGNGRAIDTQYF.

This clone was seen a few times. V gene TRBV2 combines with J gene TRBJ2-5; 10 bases fit TRBD2. This CDR3 spans 16 amino acids. Germline lookup yields CDR1 SNHLY and CDR2 FYNNEI. Germline trimming cut 3 bases from V and 0 bases from J; bases unmatched to any gene: 4. CDR3 nucleotides: TGTGCCAGCAGTGATTGGACTAGCGGAAACCAAGAGACCCAGTACTTC. This sequence encodes CASSDWTSGNQETQYF. The full variable domain, rest sourced from reference TRBV2 and TRBJ2-5, is EPEVTQTPSHQVTQMGQEVILRCVPISNHLYFYWYRQILGQKVEFLVSFYNNEISEKSEIFDDQFSVERPDGSNFTLKIRSTKLEDSAMYFCASSDWTSGNQETQYFGPGTRLLVL.

The V and J genes are TRBV13 and TRBJ2-7, with TRBD2 matching 14 bases. In germline, CDR1 is PRHDT, CDR2 FYEKMQ (reference sequence). This CDR3 has 16 amino acids. Trimming cost V 5 bases and J 3 bases; bases outside gene matches: 6. In DNA form, the CDR3 reads TGTGCCAGCAGCCAGACTAGCGGGAGGGCCGACTACGAGCAGTACTTC. Amino acid sequence: CASSQTSGRADYEQYF.

The chain uses TRBV11-3 and TRBJ1-2, with 9 bases aligning to TRBD1. Trimming took 1 base from V and 5 from J; bases not matched to a gene: 2. The CDR3 has 14 residues. Germline CDR1 is SGHNT and CDR2 is YENEEA. The CDR3 sequence is CASSLGDRVYGYTF. CDR3 in DNA: TGTGCCAGCAGCTTAGGGGACAGGGTGTATGGCTACACCTTC.

This clone has only one observation. At one of its ends the junction is not consistent with the germline gene, which may arise from a read error. Other DNA sequences in the sample encode the same CDR3. The V call is TRBV4-3, the J call TRBJ1-2; possible D gene TRBD1, 6 bases. The CDR3 sequence is 15 residues long. From germline, CDR1 is LGHNA and CDR2 YSLEER. The CDR3 coding sequence is TGCGCCAGCAGTCAAGAGGGGACACTTAACTATGGCTACACCTTC. This translates into CASSQEGTLNYGYTF.

The CDR3 nucleotides read TGTGCCAGCAGCGATGGGGAGTCTTCCTACGGGGAGCTGTTTTTT. This sequence encodes CASSDGESSYGELFF. The chain combines TRBV9 with TRBJ2-2; perhaps TRBD2 as D (5 bases). The CDR3 consists of 15 residues. CDR1 is SGDLS, CDR2 YYNGEE, per germline. V gave up 3 bases and J gave up 7 bases, with 16 bases separating them.

The chain recombines TRBV27 with TRBJ1-2; TRBD1 matches at 8 bases. Trimming removed 1 base from V and 8 bases from J; junction bases left unmatched: 15. The CDR3 loop spans 17 amino acids. Germline lookup yields CDR1 MNHEY and CDR2 SMNVEV (reference sequence). DNA for the CDR3: TGTGCCAGCAGTTTATATCCGTGGGACAGGATATCTAAGGGCTACACCTTC. Protein: CASSLYPWDRISKGYTF.

The CDR3 protein is CALGGVTDTQYF. In DNA form, the CDR3 reads TGTGCCCTTGGGGGGGTCACAGATACGCAGTATTTT. The V and J genes are TRBV5-4 and TRBJ2-3; 7 nucleotides match TRBD2. The CDR3 consists of 12 residues. V shed 10 bases and J 2 bases; nucleotides not matched to a gene: 4. From germline, CDR1 is SGHNT and CDR2 YYREEE (reference sequence).

The chain uses TRBV18 and TRBJ2-7; 8 bases are a match to TRBD1. V lost 4 bases to trimming and J lost 2 bases; unmatched junction nucleotides: 4. CDR1 and CDR2 from the germline V gene are KGHSH and LQKENI. There are 14 residues in the CDR3. The CDR3 sequence is CASSLGQGPYEQYF. The DNA of the CDR3 is TGTGCCAGCTCACTAGGACAGGGACCCTACGAGCAGTACTTC.

The genes are TRBV4-1 and TRBJ2-3; possibly TRBD1 for D (6 bases). CDR3 length equals 16 residues. The V end lost 4 bases, the J end lost 2 bases, and 16 bases lay between the germline ends. The germline V gene has CDR1 MGHRA and CDR2 YSYEKL. CDR3 sequence: CASSLVRGINTDTQYF. In DNA, the CDR3 is TGCGCCAGCAGCCTGGTCAGGGGAATCAACACAGATACGCAGTATTTT.

V usage is TRBV9 and J usage is TRBJ2-2; 12 bases line up with TRBD2. The germline gives CDR1 SGDLS, CDR2 YYNGEE. After removal of 3 bases from V and 2 bases from J, the junction contained 2 bases not matched to a gene. This CDR3 is 16 amino acids long. CDR3 coding DNA: TGTGCCAGCAGCGGGGGACTAGCGGGCAACACCGGGGAGCTGTTTTTT. Translating gives CASSGGLAGNTGELFF.